A single TCR beta chain is shown here with its context. What it recognizes is unknown. V was clipped by 5 bases and J by 7 bases, with 17 bases between them. The CDR3 loop spans 15 amino acids. Germline V gene sequence: CDR1 SEHNR, CDR2 FQNEAQ (reference sequence). CD45RO/CCR7/CD25/CD127/CD95/CD27 sorting isolated CD4+ naive, central memory, regulatory and stem cell-like memory cells. cDNA synthesis used the whole RNA isolate, giving expressed TCRB sequences. Sequenced by immunoSEQ multiplex PCR; TCRdb stores in-frame clones only, minus some. The repertoire holds hundreds of thousands of clones, with roughly an eighth as singletons. The sample comes from a study of beta chain features in type 1 diabetes. On the study more broadly: Patients did not differ from healthy donors in age, gender or cell yield. Investigators examined roughly 99,000,000 sorted cells across all samples. Study-level points and caveats: The study found moderately but significantly shorter TCRB CDR3s in all four CD4+ subsets of Type 1 diabetes patients.

The chain uses TRBV7-9 and TRBJ1-4, with D possibly being TRBD1 (6 bases). The sequencing input was naive CD4+ T cells from blood. The sequence came from a man aged 18 to 30 with type 1 diabetes. The CDR3 sequence: CASSPEGLGGEKLFF. CDR3 DNA sequence: TGTGCCAGCAGCCCCGAGGGGTTAGGGGGTGAAAAACTGTTTTTT.